This TCR beta chain was observed in a study of blood T cell repertoires in COVID-19. Study-level information: Sources were T cells, B-cell-depleted T cells, or PBMCs; the material itself was cDNA or gDNA.

Germline assignment: CDR1 SGHDT and CDR2 YYEEEE. Trimming left V 1 base short and J 0 bases short, with 11 bases between. The CDR3 sequence is 15 residues long. Assay used: immunoSEQ multiplex PCR; TCRdb lists only in-frame clones, some missing. The data contain roughly 440,000 clones, around 88% of them singletons. Patients at the Seattle site were enrolled during active infection and followed longitudinally. The sample comprised peripheral blood. The J gene is TRBJ2-7, the V gene TRBV5-6; D not resolved. The TCR sequence derives from a woman aged 50 to 60 with COVID-19, enrolled during active disease. The CDR3 is CASSLMRKVSYEQYF. In DNA form, the CDR3 reads TGTGCCAGCAGCTTGATGCGGAAAGTCTCCTACGAGCAGTACTTC. The full variable domain, with the rest looked up from reference TRBV5-6 and TRBJ2-7, is DAGVTQSPTHLIKTRGQQVTLRCSPKSGHDTVSWYQQALGQGPQFIFQYYEEEERQRGNFPDRFSGHQFPNYSSELNVNALLLGDSALYLCASSLMRKVSYEQYFGPGTRLTVT.